These 2 T cell receptor beta chains originate from one sample sequenced in a study of graft-versus-host responses after intestinal transplantation. The table came from immunoSEQ multiplex PCR; TCRdb's copy has only in-frame clones and leaves some out. The sample yields approximately 86,000 clones, roughly 90% seen once. Their recognized antigens are unknown. This sample comprised unstimulated CD8+ T cells sorted from spleen or lymph node cells, obtained before transplant. All receptors come from a human donor who was the organ donor for an intestinal transplant.

The rearrangement joins TRBV19 to TRBJ2-4; 8 bases fit TRBD1. CDR1 LNHDA and CDR2 SQIVND come from the germline V gene (reference sequence). The CDR3 consists of 14 residues. V lost 6 bases to trimming and J lost 7 bases; unmatched junction nucleotides: 8. This CDR3 reads CASRDDRGTNIQYF. CDR3 bases: TGTGCCAGTAGGGATGACAGGGGCACGAACATTCAGTACTTC.

V usage is TRBV7-2 and J usage is TRBJ1-2, with 8 bases aligning to TRBD1. The germline gives CDR1 SGHTA, CDR2 FQGNSA. V trimming: 3 bases; J trimming: 3 bases; junction bases outside the gene matches: 6. The CDR3 runs to 15 residues. The CDR3 reads CASSFGQGWDYGYTF. CDR3 bases: TGTGCCAGCAGCTTCGGACAGGGATGGGACTATGGCTACACCTTC.